Below, 3 T cell receptor beta chains from the same sample are listed, as sequenced in a study of OX40 agonist ivuxolimab in advanced cancers. Produced via immunoSEQ multiplex PCR; TCRdb's table is partial and in-frame only. The sample consists of roughly 71,000 clones, about three quarters of them appearing once. The specimen comprised CD4+ or CD8+ T cells sorted from blood, sampled in a trial of the OX40 agonist ivuxolimab. The source of these receptors is an adult with an advanced solid tumor such as melanoma, head and neck, liver or kidney cancer.

The chain is built from TRBV6-5 and TRBJ1-5; D gene ambiguous. Germline loops: CDR1 MNHEY, CDR2 SVGAGI. V was cut by 0 bases and J by 5 bases, with 11 bases left in between. The CDR3 extends over 15 amino acids. The CDR3 protein is CASSYSINSYQPQHF. The DNA for the CDR3 is TGTGCCAGCAGTTACTCGATAAACAGCTATCAGCCCCAGCATTTT.

The chain carries TRBV7-9 and TRBJ2-5, with D unclear. Trimming stripped 5 bases from V and 7 bases from J, with 8 bases between. CDR3 size: 11 residues. CDR1 is SEHNR and CDR2 is FQNEAQ in the germline V gene (reference sequence). This CDR3 reads CASSLEGTQYF. Written as DNA, the CDR3 is TGTGCCAGCAGCCTTGAAGGGACCCAGTACTTC.

The rearrangement joins TRBV18 to TRBJ2-1, with 9 bases identical to TRBD2. From germline, CDR1 is KGHSH and CDR2 LQKENI. The CDR3 contains 17 residues. V shed 3 bases, J shed 4 bases, and the junction held 10 bases outside the gene matches. In nucleotides, the CDR3 is TGTGCCAGCTCACCGGTCGGGGTAGCGGGAGCGTACAATGAGCAGTTCTTC. It is translated as CASSPVGVAGAYNEQFF.